This T cell receptor beta chain was captured in a study of blood T cell repertoires in COVID-19. This clone occurred once. In the original processing: Quantification of nucleated cells was approximated via reference gene primer amplification. Only in-frame clones appear in the TCRdb table, and some are missing; sequencing was by immunoSEQ multiplex PCR. The V and J calls and the clone size are those of that table, but D and trimming were determined from the DNA. The table has around 300,000 clones, roughly nine tenths seen once. Membership in each cohort depended on participant-reported clinical history. V lost 4 bases and J lost 7; bases outside the gene matches: 11. Germline V gene sequence: CDR1 MDHEN, CDR2 SYDVKM. The CDR3 runs 16 residues.

This sequence joins TRBV28 and TRBJ2-2; 8 bases are a match to TRBD1. This TCR was recovered from a woman aged 45-65 years who had recovered from COVID-19. Sequencing was done on a sample of PBMCs or T cells enriched from blood (not recorded which). CDR3 DNA: TGTGCCAGCAGTTCCGAAGGACAGGGACCTGTCGGGGAGCTGTTTTTT. Protein: CASSSEGQGPVGELFF.